A single sample gave rise to the 6 T cell receptor beta chains below, sequenced in a study of blood T cells in healthy people across ages (dated by TCRdb to 2013 to 2016). Libraries were built with 5' RACE. Sequencing instrument: Illumina HiSeq 2500. A second PCR of roughly 7 to 11 cycles was performed with a sample-barcoded 5' primer and a J-beta primer mix. Starting from the raw public reads, TCRdb applied fastp trimming at Q25, assembled clones with MiXCR and retained in-frame beta chains. Duplicate CDR3 protein sequences are folded into a single record with the most common DNA and genes. This sample is represented by 700,000 to 900,000 distinct CDR3 sequences; about a quarter of them were singletons. The ten largest clones capture about 3% of the sample. The data also belong to a second study, concerning T cells of mothers and their children.

Material for sequencing was blood. The receptor source for this set is a boy younger than 18 in good health.

V and J are TRBV4-2 and TRBJ1-6; D unresolved. CDR1 and CDR2 (germline): LGHNA, YNFKEQ. The CDR3 is 17 residues long. V was clipped by 0 bases and J by 2 bases, with 11 bases between them. In nucleotides, the CDR3 is TGTGCCAGCAGCCAAGAAGTGGGAAACACCTATAATTCACCCCTCCACTTT. Protein sequence: CASSQEVGNTYNSPLHF.

J is TRBJ2-7 and V is TRBV7-7; D remains ambiguous. The V gene lost 5 bases and the J gene lost 0 bases, with 11 bases spanning the gap. Per the germline V gene, CDR1 is SSHAT and CDR2 is FNYEAQ (reference sequence). This CDR3 is built from 14 residues. The CDR3 is CASSPMGFSYEQYF. CDR3 bases: TGTGCCAGCAGCCCCATGGGTTTCTCCTACGAGCAGTACTTC.

V usage is TRBV7-9 and J usage is TRBJ2-5; 13 bases agree with TRBD2. Per germline, CDR1 SEHNR and CDR2 FQNEAQ (reference sequence). The junction had 9 bases not matched to a gene; V was cut back by 8 bases and J by 12 bases. CDR3 length: 13 amino acids. The CDR3: CASSPGLAGFKYF. Here the CDR3 DNA reads TGTGCCAGCTCGCCGGGACTAGCGGGGTTCAAGTACTTC.

The rearrangement links TRBV6-5 to TRBJ1-1, with D maybe TRBD1 (5 bases). Trimming left V 2 bases short and J 4 bases short, with 14 bases between. The CDR3 extends over 15 amino acids. From germline, CDR1 is MNHEY and CDR2 SVGAGI. CDR3 region: CASSYGSRVGTEAFF. In DNA form, the CDR3 reads TGTGCCAGCAGTTACGGGTCCAGGGTGGGCACTGAAGCTTTCTTT.

This clonotype has at least ten counts. The J gene is TRBJ2-5, the V gene TRBV7-3, with 9 bases fitting TRBD1. Germline V gives CDR1 SGHTA, CDR2 FQGTGA. J lost 4 bases, V lost 5 bases, and 5 bases had no gene match. This CDR3 contains 14 residues. CDR3 residues: CASSPGTGLETQYF. In DNA form, the CDR3 reads TGTGCCAGCAGCCCGGGGACAGGGCTAGAGACCCAGTACTTC.

This clonotype has only one observation. The chain's CDR3 is CASRGGSKNIQYF. The CDR3 region has the DNA TGTGCCAGCAGGGGTGGGAGCAAAAACATTCAGTACTTC. V usage is TRBV6-5 and J usage is TRBJ2-4, with D maybe TRBD2 (5 bases). Trimming took 6 bases from V and 3 from J, leaving 9 bases between them. There are 13 residues in the CDR3. Germline-derived CDR1 and CDR2 are MNHEY and SVGAGI.